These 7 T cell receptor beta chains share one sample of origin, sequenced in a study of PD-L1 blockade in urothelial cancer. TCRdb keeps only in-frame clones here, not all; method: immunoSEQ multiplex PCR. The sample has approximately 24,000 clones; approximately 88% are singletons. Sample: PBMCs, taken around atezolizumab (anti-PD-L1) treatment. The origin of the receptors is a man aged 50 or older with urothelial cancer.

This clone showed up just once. This CDR3 reads CASSVALGSTDTQYF. CDR3 nucleotide sequence: TGTGCCAGCAGCGTAGCTCTAGGTTCCACAGATACGCAGTATTTT. This chain uses TRBV9 with TRBJ2-3, with D hard to call. The CDR3 is 15 residues long. Between the trimmed V and J ends, which lost 0 bases and 2 bases, there was a span of 10 bases. Germline V gene lookup returns CDR1 SGDLS and CDR2 YYNGEE.

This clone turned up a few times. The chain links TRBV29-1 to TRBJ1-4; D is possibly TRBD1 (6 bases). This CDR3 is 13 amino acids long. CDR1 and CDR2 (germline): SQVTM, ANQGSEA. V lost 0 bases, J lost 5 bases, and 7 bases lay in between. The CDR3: CSVEEGQNEKLFF. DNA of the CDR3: TGCAGCGTTGAAGAAGGACAGAATGAAAAACTGTTTTTT.

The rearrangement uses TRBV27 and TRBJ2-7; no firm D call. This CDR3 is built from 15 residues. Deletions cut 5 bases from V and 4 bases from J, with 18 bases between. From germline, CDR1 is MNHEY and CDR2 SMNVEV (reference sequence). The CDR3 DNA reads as TGTGCCAGCAGTCCCCCCCGCTTGGTAGTTTACGAGCAGTACTTC. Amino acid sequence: CASSPPRLVVYEQYF.

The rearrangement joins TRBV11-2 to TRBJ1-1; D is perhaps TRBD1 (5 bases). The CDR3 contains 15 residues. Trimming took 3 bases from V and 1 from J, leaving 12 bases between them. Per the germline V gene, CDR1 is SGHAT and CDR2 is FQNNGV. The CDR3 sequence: CASSLHRLGNTEAFF. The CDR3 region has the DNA TGTGCCAGCAGCTTGCACAGGCTGGGGAACACTGAAGCTTTCTTT.

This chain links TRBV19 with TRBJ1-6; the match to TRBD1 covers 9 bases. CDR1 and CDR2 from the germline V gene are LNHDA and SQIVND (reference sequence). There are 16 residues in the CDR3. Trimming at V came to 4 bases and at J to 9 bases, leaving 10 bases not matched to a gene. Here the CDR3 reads CASSTRTGDGISPLHF. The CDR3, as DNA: TGTGCCAGTAGTACGAGGACAGGGGATGGTATTTCACCCCTCCACTTT.

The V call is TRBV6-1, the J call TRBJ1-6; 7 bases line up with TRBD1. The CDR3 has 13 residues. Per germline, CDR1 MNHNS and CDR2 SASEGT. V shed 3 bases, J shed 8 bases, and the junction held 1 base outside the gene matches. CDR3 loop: CASSDQGDSPLHF. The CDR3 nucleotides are TGTGCCAGCAGTGATCAGGGGGATTCACCCCTCCACTTT.

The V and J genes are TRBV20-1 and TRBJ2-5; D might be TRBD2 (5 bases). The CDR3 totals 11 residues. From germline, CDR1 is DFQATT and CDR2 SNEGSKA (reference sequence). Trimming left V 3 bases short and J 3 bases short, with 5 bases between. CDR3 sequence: CSARGEETQYF. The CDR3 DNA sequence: TGCAGTGCTAGGGGAGAAGAGACCCAGTACTTC.